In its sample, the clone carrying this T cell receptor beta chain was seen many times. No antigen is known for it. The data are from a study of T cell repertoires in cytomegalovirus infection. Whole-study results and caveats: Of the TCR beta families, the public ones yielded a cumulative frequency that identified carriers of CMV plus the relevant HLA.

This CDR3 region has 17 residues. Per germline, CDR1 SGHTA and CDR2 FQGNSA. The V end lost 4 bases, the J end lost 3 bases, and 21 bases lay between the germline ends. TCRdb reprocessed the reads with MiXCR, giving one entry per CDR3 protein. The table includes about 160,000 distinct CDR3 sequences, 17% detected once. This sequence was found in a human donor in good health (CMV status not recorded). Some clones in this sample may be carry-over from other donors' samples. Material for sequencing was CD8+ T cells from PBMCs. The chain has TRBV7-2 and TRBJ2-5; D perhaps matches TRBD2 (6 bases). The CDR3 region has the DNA TGTGCCAGCAGCTACGACCCGCAACTAGCTGTTAAAGAGACCCAGTACTTC. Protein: CASSYDPQLAVKETQYF.